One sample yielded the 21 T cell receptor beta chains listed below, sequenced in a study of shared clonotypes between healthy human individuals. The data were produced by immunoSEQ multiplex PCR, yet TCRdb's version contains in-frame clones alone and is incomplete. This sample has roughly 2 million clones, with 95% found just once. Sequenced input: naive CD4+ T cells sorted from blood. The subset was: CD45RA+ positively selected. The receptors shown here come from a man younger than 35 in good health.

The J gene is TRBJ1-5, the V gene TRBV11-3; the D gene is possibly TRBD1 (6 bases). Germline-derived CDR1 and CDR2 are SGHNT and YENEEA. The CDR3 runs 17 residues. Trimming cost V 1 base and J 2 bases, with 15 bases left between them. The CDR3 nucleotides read TGTGCCAGCAGCTTAGTAGAGGGGGATTGGGGCAATCAGCCCCAGCATTTT. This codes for CASSLVEGDWGNQPQHF.

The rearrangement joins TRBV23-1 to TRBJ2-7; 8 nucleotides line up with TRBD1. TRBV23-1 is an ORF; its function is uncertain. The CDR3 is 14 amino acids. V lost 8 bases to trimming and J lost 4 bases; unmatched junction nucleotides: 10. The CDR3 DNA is TGCGCCAGCCCCCCCGGGACAGGTCGGTACGAGCAGTACTTC. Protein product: CASPPGTGRYEQYF.

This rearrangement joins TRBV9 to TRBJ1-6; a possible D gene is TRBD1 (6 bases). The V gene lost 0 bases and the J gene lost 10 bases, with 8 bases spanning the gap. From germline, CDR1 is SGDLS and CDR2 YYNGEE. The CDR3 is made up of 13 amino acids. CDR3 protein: CASSVEGGSPLHF. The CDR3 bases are TGTGCCAGCAGCGTAGAAGGGGGATCACCCCTCCACTTT.

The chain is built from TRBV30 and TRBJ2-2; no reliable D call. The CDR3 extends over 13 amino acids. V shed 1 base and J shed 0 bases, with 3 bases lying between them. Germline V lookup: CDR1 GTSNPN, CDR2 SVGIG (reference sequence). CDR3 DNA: TGTGCCTGGAGTGCTCCGAACACCGGGGAGCTGTTTTTT. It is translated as CAWSAPNTGELFF.

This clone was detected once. The CDR3 DNA sequence: TGTGCCACCAGCAGAGATCTGGTAGATACGCAGTATTTT. It is translated as CATSRDLVDTQYF. The rearrangement joins TRBV15 to TRBJ2-3; D is undetermined. V lost 0 bases, J lost 5 bases, and 6 bases lay in between. The CDR3 contains 13 residues. The germline V gene encodes CDR1 LNHNV and CDR2 YYDKDF (reference sequence).

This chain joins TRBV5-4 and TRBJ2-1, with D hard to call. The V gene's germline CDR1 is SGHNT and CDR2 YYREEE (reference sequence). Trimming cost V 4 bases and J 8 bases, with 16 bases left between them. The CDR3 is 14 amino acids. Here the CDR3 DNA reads TGTGCCAGCAGCATTGGACCAGGTCGGGATGAGCAGTTCTTC. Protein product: CASSIGPGRDEQFF.

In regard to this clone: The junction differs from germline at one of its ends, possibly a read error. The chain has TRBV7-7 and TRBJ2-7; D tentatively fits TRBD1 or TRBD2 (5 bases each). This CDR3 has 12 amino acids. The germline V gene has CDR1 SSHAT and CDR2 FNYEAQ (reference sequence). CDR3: CASSRDGYEQYF. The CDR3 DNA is TGTGCTAGCAGCCGGGACGGCTACGAGCAGTACTTC. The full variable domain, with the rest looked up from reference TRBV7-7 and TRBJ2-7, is GAGVSQSPRYKVTKRGQDVTLRCDPISSHATLYWYQQALGQGPEFLTYFNYEAQPDKSGLPSDRFSAERPEGSISTLTIQRTEQRDSAMYRCASSRDGYEQYFGPGTRLTVT.

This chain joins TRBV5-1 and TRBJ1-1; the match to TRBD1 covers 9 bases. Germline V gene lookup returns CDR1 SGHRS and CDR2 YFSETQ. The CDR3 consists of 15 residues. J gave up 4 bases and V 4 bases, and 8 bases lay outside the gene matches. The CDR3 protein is CASSPRDRDFTEAFF. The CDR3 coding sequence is TGCGCCAGCAGCCCCCGGGACAGGGATTTCACTGAAGCTTTCTTT.

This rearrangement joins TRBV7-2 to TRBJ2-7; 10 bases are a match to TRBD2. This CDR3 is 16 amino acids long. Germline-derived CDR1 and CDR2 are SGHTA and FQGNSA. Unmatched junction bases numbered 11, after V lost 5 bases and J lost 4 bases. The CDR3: CASSTGLAGEGYEQYF. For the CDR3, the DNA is TGTGCCAGCAGCACCGGCCTAGCGGGAGAGGGATACGAGCAGTACTTC.

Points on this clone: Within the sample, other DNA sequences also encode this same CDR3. CDR3 in DNA: TGTGCCAGCAGTTATTCCGCGGGTTCCACAGATACGCAGTATTTT. This translates into CASSYSAGSTDTQYF. V is TRBV6-5 and J is TRBJ2-3; maybe TRBD2 (5 bases). There are 15 residues in the CDR3. The germline gives CDR1 MNHEY, CDR2 SVGAGI. Trimming shortened V by 3 bases and J by 2 bases, and 12 bases separated the two germline ends.

The CDR3: CASLYEQYF. The CDR3 nucleotides are TGCGCCAGTCTCTACGAGCAGTACTTC. The chain carries TRBV4-1 and TRBJ2-7; D ambiguous. V lost 9 bases and J lost 3, with 3 bases in between. Germline values: CDR1 MGHRA, CDR2 YSYEKL. The CDR3 extends over 9 amino acids.

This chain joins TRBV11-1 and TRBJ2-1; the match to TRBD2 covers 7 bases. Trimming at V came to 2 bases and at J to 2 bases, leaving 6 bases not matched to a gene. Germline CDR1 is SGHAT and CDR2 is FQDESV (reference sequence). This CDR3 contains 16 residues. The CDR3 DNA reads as TGTGCCAGCAGCTTAAGGGCGGCGGGAGCCTACAATGAGCAGTTCTTC. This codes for CASSLRAAGAYNEQFF.

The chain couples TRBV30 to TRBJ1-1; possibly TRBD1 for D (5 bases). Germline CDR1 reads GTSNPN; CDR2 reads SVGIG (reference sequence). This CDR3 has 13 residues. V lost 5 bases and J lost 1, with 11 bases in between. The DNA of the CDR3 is TGTGCCTGGGAAGACAGCCCGAACACTGAAGCTTTCTTT. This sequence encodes CAWEDSPNTEAFF.

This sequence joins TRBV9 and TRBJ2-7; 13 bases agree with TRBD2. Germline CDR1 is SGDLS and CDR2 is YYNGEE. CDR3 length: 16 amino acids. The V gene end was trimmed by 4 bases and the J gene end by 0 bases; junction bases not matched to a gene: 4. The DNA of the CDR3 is TGTGCCAGCAGCCTCGGGACTAGCGGGATCTCCTACGAGCAGTACTTC. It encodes CASSLGTSGISYEQYF.

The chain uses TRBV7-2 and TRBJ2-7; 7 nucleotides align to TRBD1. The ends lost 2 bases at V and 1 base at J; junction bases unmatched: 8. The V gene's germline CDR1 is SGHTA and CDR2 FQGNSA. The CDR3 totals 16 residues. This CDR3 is CASSLQGQPMSYEQYF. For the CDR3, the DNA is TGTGCCAGCAGCTTACAGGGACAGCCGATGTCCTACGAGCAGTACTTC.

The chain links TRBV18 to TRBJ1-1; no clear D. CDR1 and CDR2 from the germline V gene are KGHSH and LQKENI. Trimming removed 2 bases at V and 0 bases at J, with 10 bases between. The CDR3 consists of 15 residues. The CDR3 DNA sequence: TGTGCCAGCTCACCAGACGGGAAATTGAACACTGAAGCTTTCTTT. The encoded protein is CASSPDGKLNTEAFF.

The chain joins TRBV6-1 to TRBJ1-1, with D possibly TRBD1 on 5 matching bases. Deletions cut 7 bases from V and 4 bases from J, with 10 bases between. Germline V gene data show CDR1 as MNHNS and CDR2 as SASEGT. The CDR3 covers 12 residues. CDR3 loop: CASNERGTEAFF. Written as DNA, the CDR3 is TGTGCCAGCAACGAGAGGGGCACTGAAGCTTTCTTT.

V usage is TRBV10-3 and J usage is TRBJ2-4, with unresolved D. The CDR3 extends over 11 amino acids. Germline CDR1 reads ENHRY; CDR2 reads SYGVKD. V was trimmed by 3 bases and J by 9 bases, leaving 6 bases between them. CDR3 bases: TGTGCCATCAGTGACGGGTCCATTCAGTACTTC. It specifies CAISDGSIQYF.

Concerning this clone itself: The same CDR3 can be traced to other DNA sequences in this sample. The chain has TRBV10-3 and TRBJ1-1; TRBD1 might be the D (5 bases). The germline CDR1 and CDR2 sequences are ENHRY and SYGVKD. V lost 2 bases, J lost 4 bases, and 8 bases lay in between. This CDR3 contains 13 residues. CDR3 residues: CAISETGGTEAFF. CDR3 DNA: TGTGCCATCAGTGAGACAGGAGGCACTGAAGCTTTCTTT.

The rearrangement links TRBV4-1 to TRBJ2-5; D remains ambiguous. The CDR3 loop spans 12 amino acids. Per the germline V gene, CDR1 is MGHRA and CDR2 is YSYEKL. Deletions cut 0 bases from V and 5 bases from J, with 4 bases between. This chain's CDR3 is CASSQDLETQYF. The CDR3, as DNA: TGCGCCAGCAGCCAAGATCTGGAGACCCAGTACTTC.

In DNA form, the CDR3 reads TGTGCCAGCAGCAGGTCCGCCGGGGAGCTGTTTTTT. Translation: CASSRSAGELFF. V is TRBV6-5 and J is TRBJ2-2, with D uncertain. CDR3 length: 12 residues. Germline values: CDR1 MNHEY, CDR2 SVGAGI. Deletions cut 6 bases from V and 6 bases from J, with 8 bases between.